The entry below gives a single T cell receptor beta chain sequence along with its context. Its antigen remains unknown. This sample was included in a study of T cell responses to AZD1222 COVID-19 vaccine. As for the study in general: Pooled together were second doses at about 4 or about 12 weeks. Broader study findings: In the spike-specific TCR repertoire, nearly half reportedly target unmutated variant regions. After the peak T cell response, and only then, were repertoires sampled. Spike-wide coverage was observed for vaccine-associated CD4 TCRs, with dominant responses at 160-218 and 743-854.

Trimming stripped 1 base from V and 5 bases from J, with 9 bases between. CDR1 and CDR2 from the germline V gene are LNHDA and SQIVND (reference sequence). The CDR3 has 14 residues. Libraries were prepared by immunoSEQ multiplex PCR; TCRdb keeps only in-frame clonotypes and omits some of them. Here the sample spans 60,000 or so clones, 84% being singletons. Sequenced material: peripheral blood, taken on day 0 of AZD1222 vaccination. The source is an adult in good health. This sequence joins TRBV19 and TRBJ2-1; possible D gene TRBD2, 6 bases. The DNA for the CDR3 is TGTGCCAGTAGTATAGTGGGGGGAAACAATGAGCAGTTCTTC. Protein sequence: CASSIVGGNNEQFF.